Each of the 17 T cell receptor beta chains below was sequenced from the same sample in a study of T cell responses to AZD1222 COVID-19 vaccine (TCRdb year 2021). This specimen's time point label, interpreted: about 28 days (+/-7) after the second vaccine dose. The library was obtained by the immunoSEQ multiplex PCR assay. This immuneACCESS table, as held by TCRdb, lists in-frame sequences with V and J called but not all clones. Of the missing ones, under half trace to an unresolved V gene in checked studies; the others have no known cause. The sample profile shows around 120,000 clones; around nine tenths of them were found once. In total, the top ten clones hold 1.5% to 2% of the sample. The sequencing here drew on peripheral blood, taken 28 days after the second AZD1222 dose. The receptor source for this set is an adult who received the AZD1222 COVID-19 vaccine.

The count of this clone is one. V and J are TRBV12-3 or TRBV12-4 and TRBJ2-7; D is uncertain. The CDR3 spans 12 residues. Trimming pared 5 bases from V and 2 bases from J, leaving 7 bases between. This CDR3 reads CASSLQAYEQYF. CDR3 bases: TGTGCCAGCAGTCTACAAGCCTACGAGCAGTACTTC.

V usage is TRBV5-4 and J usage is TRBJ1-2; the match to TRBD1 covers 8 bases. CDR3 length equals 16 residues. Germline CDR1 and CDR2: SGHNT and YYREEE (reference sequence). With V trimmed by 6 bases and J by 4 bases, 14 bases remained unmatched. As DNA, the CDR3 is TGTGCCAGCACTATGGACAGGGTCGGGGGTGGCTATGGCTACACCTTC. It yields the protein CASTMDRVGGGYGYTF.

The J gene is TRBJ1-5, the V gene TRBV6-2 or TRBV6-3; D unclear. V lost 6 bases, J lost 0 bases, and 15 bases lay in between. The CDR3 extends over 16 amino acids. Per the germline V gene, CDR1 is MNHEY and CDR2 is SVGEGT. For the CDR3, the DNA is TGTGCCAGCAGCAGTGGGGTGAATTATAGCAATCAGCCCCAGCATTTT. Translated: CASSSGVNYSNQPQHF.

The gene calls are TRBV19 and TRBJ1-3; D is perhaps TRBD1 (5 bases). Trimming took off 5 bases at V and 5 bases at J, with 13 bases between the two ends. This CDR3 comprises 14 residues. Germline lookup yields CDR1 LNHDA and CDR2 SQIVND (reference sequence). The CDR3 DNA is TGTGCCAGTAGTCGGGACGGCCCACGAAACACCATATATTTT. This codes for CASSRDGPRNTIYF.

V usage is TRBV19 and J usage is TRBJ1-5; D gene unclear. The CDR3 runs 14 residues. The germline V gene has CDR1 LNHDA and CDR2 SQIVND (reference sequence). V shed 3 bases and J shed 6 bases, with 12 bases lying between them. The CDR3 nucleotides are TGTGCCAGTAGTATTCATCCAAACGTTCAGCCCCAGCATTTT. Protein product: CASSIHPNVQPQHF.

This chain links TRBV27 with TRBJ2-1; maybe TRBD2 (6 bases). The CDR3 spans 15 residues. Germline V gene sequence: CDR1 MNHEY, CDR2 SMNVEV (reference sequence). V lost 2 bases and J lost 2, with 10 bases in between. CDR3 residues: CASSLLVAAYNEQFF. The CDR3 DNA sequence: TGTGCCAGCAGTTTACTGGTAGCGGCCTACAATGAGCAGTTCTTC.

This chain links TRBV28 with TRBJ2-1; the D gene is possibly TRBD2 (5 bases). CDR1 and CDR2 (germline): MDHEN, SYDVKM. V was trimmed by 1 base and J by 7 bases, leaving 17 bases between them. The CDR3 runs 16 residues. CDR3 sequence (DNA): TGTGCCAGCAGTTTATCAGCGGCTACGGACTGGAATGAGCAGTTCTTC. This translates into CASSLSAATDWNEQFF.

This chain connects TRBV30 to TRBJ1-5, with 8 bases that match TRBD1. Trimming removed 3 bases from V and 3 bases from J; junction bases left unmatched: 4. This CDR3 is 14 amino acids long. Per germline, CDR1 GTSNPN and CDR2 SVGIG (reference sequence). The CDR3 protein is CAWSVTGVNQPQHF. The CDR3 DNA sequence: TGTGCCTGGAGCGTGACAGGGGTCAATCAGCCCCAGCATTTT.

V is TRBV7-3 and J is TRBJ2-1; 12 nucleotides match TRBD2. J gave up 4 bases and V 5 bases, and 3 bases lay outside the gene matches. CDR3 length equals 15 residues. The V gene's germline CDR1 is SGHTA and CDR2 FQGTGA. The CDR3 spells CASSLGTSGYNEQFF. CDR3 in DNA: TGTGCCAGCAGCCTGGGGACTAGCGGGTACAATGAGCAGTTCTTC.

CDR3 sequence: CANQGGPTSTDTQYF. The CDR3 bases are TGTGCCAACCAGGGGGGACCGACTAGCACAGATACGCAGTATTTT. The chain combines TRBV2 with TRBJ2-3; the D gene is possibly TRBD1 (7 bases). Germline CDR1 reads SNHLY; CDR2 reads FYNNEI. CDR3 length equals 15 residues. V was trimmed by 10 bases and J by 0 bases, leaving 17 bases between them.

The chain combines TRBV18 with TRBJ2-7; the D gene is possibly TRBD1 (5 bases). Trimming left V 3 bases short and J 3 bases short, with 15 bases between. Germline values: CDR1 KGHSH, CDR2 LQKENI. This CDR3 comprises 15 residues. CDR3 loop: CASSPQGELVYEQYF. The CDR3 DNA reads as TGTGCCAGCTCACCGCAAGGGGAACTTGTCTACGAGCAGTACTTC. Supplemented by reference TRBV18 and TRBJ2-7, the full variable domain reads NAGVMQNPRHLVRRRGQEARLRCSPMKGHSHVYWYRQLPEEGLKFMVYLQKENIIDESGMPKERFSAEFPKEGPSILRIQQVVRGDSAAYFCASSPQGELVYEQYFGPGTRLTVT.

V and J are TRBV6-6 and TRBJ2-5; maybe TRBD2 (5 bases). CDR3 length: 13 amino acids. Germline CDR1 is MNHNY and CDR2 is SVGAGI (reference sequence). V was cut by 2 bases and J by 5 bases, with 9 bases left in between. CDR3: CASSYGGSETQYF. DNA of the CDR3: TGTGCCAGCAGTTACGGTGGGAGTGAGACCCAGTACTTC.

The chain carries TRBV28 and TRBJ1-1; D is uncertain. V gave up 5 bases and J gave up 1 base, with 8 bases separating them. Germline assignment: CDR1 MDHEN and CDR2 SYDVKM. The CDR3 covers 13 residues. CDR3 nucleotide sequence: TGTGCCAGCAGTATATACCCGAACACTGAAGCTTTCTTT. Translated, it gives CASSIYPNTEAFF.

The gene calls are TRBV7-2 and TRBJ2-1; unclear D gene. The V end was cut by 0 bases, the J end by 4 bases, with 10 bases between. The CDR3 spans 15 residues. Germline loops: CDR1 SGHTA, CDR2 FQGNSA. CDR3 nucleotide sequence: TGTGCCAGCAGCTTAGCGCTGGAACCATACAATGAGCAGTTCTTC. As protein: CASSLALEPYNEQFF.

This clone was observed once. J is TRBJ1-2 and V is TRBV5-1; D gene ambiguous. CDR1 and CDR2 (germline): SGHRS, YFSETQ. This CDR3 is built from 13 residues. Trimming took off 0 bases at V and 4 bases at J, with 7 bases between the two ends. This CDR3 is CASSLGAPYGYTF. For the CDR3, the DNA is TGCGCCAGCAGCTTGGGAGCGCCCTATGGCTACACCTTC.

The rearrangement joins TRBV28 to TRBJ1-1; D perhaps matches TRBD1 (5 bases). Per the germline V gene, CDR1 is MDHEN and CDR2 is SYDVKM. The CDR3 length is 10 residues. Trimming pared 10 bases from V and 8 bases from J, leaving 11 bases between. The CDR3, as DNA: TGTGCCATCTCTCGGGGGGAAGCTTTCTTT. Its translation is CAISRGEAFF.

A note on this clone: The junction departs from germline at one end; a sequencing error may be responsible. The chain uses TRBV5-4 and TRBJ2-7; D is perhaps TRBD2 (6 bases). The germline V gene encodes CDR1 SGHNT and CDR2 YYREEE (reference sequence). The CDR3 spans 17 residues. CDR3 amino acids: CASSPPPGGLLSSEQYF. Here the CDR3 DNA reads TGTGCCAGCAGCCCTCCCCCCGGGGGTCTCCTCTCCTCCGAGCAGTACTTC. The whole variable domain, remainder taken from reference TRBV5-4 and TRBJ2-7, is ETGVTQSPTHLIKTRGQQVTLRCSSQSGHNTVSWYQQALGQGPQFIFQYYREEENGRGNFPPRFSGLQFPNYSSELNVNALELDDSALYLCASSPPPGGLLSSEQYFGPGTRLTVT.